Listed here are 20 T cell receptor beta chains from one sample, sequenced in a study of T cells in Graves' hyperthyroidism and ophthalmopathy. The investigators amplified TCR beta CDR3 regions from RNA transcripts. A set of HTBI primers served as the primers for a first-round RT-PCR of the TCR CDR3. TCRdb reprocessed the multiplex PCR reads via MiXCR and lists one record per CDR3 protein. The sample includes roughly 500,000 distinct CDR3 sequences, 22% of them seen just once. Sequences were obtained from blood. Receptor source: a woman in her 70s with Graves' ophthalmopathy.

This clonotype occurred many times. The V gene is TRBV12-3 or TRBV12-4, the J gene TRBJ1-6, with TRBD1 as a possible D gene (5 bases). This CDR3 has 14 residues. V lost 3 bases and J lost 5, with 8 bases in between. The CDR3 reads CASSLGRDNSPLHF. The CDR3 nucleotides read TGTGCCAGCAGTTTGGGCAGGGATAATTCACCCCTCCACTTT.

V usage is TRBV27 and J usage is TRBJ2-7; D is uncertain. This CDR3 spans 14 amino acids. Germline-derived CDR1 and CDR2 are MNHEY and SMNVEV (reference sequence). Trimming shortened V by 3 bases and J by 0 bases, and 9 bases separated the two germline ends. The CDR3 region is CASSFGRYSYEQYF. CDR3 sequence (DNA): TGTGCCAGCAGTTTTGGCAGATACTCCTACGAGCAGTACTTC.

This clonotype was observed at least ten times. The CDR3 DNA reads TGTGCTACAGGGGCTGGTCCCACTGAAGCTTTCTTT. The encoded protein is CATGAGPTEAFF. V is TRBV2 and J is TRBJ1-1; TRBD1 matches 7 bases. Per the germline V gene, CDR1 is SNHLY and CDR2 is FYNNEI. The CDR3 runs 12 residues.

The V gene is TRBV27, the J gene TRBJ2-1, with D perhaps matching TRBD1 (6 bases). CDR1 and CDR2 (germline): MNHEY, SMNVEV (reference sequence). CDR3 size: 16 residues. V was shortened by 0 bases and J by 2 bases, with 11 bases between the two germline ends. CDR3 DNA sequence: TGTGCCAGCAGTTTATCCACAGGGATCGCCTACAATGAGCAGTTCTTC. Translating it yields CASSLSTGIAYNEQFF.

The V call is TRBV5-8, the J call TRBJ1-5; D is undetermined. Trimming removed 1 base at V and 2 bases at J, with 19 bases between. CDR3 length: 18 amino acids. From germline, CDR1 is SGHTS and CDR2 YDEGEE. The CDR3 is CASSLFLFGGRGNQPQHF. The DNA for the CDR3 is TGTGCCAGCAGCTTGTTTCTTTTCGGCGGTCGGGGCAATCAGCCCCAGCATTTT.

This clonotype occurred a few times. CDR3 residues: CASSYRDTIPHEQFF. DNA of the CDR3: TGTGCCAGCAGCTACCGGGACACGATACCCCATGAGCAGTTCTTC. This chain links TRBV5-5 with TRBJ2-1, with D possibly TRBD1 on 6 matching bases. From germline, CDR1 is SGHKS and CDR2 YYEKEE (reference sequence). This CDR3 region has 15 residues. With 3 bases removed from V and 8 bases from J, the gap between germline ends came to 18 bases.

The rearrangement links TRBV5-6 to TRBJ2-7; D uncertain. Germline V gene data show CDR1 as SGHDT and CDR2 as YYEEEE. V was clipped by 2 bases and J by 1 base, with 13 bases between them. CDR3 size: 15 residues. The CDR3, as DNA: TGTGCCAGCAGCTTTTTAGGCAGAAAATCCTACGAGCAGTACTTC. The encoded protein is CASSFLGRKSYEQYF.

This clonotype was counted a few times. This rearrangement joins TRBV6-1 to TRBJ2-1, with 14 bases fitting TRBD2. The CDR3 extends over 18 amino acids. Germline V gives CDR1 MNHNS, CDR2 SASEGT. V was clipped by 1 base and J by 8 bases; unmatched bases: 10. CDR3 loop: CASSEVWGGLAGADEQFF. The CDR3 nucleotides are TGTGCCAGCAGTGAAGTATGGGGGGGACTAGCGGGAGCCGATGAGCAGTTCTTC.

This clonotype was picked up a small number of times. The chain is built from TRBV20-1 and TRBJ2-3; 14 positions match TRBD2. Losses at the gene ends were 3 bases for V and 4 bases for J; bases not matched to a gene: 6. Germline V gene lookup returns CDR1 DFQATT and CDR2 SNEGSKA (reference sequence). This CDR3 region has 16 residues. CDR3 residues: CSASSGLAGGADTQYF. As DNA, the CDR3 is TGCAGTGCTAGTTCCGGACTAGCGGGAGGTGCAGATACGCAGTATTTT.

This clonotype came up many times. The J gene is TRBJ1-4, the V gene TRBV7-2; 9 bases fit TRBD1. J lost 8 bases, V lost 4 bases, and 5 bases had no gene match. CDR1 is SGHTA and CDR2 is FQGNSA in the germline V gene. The CDR3 length is 14 residues. The DNA for the CDR3 is TGTGCCAGCAGCTCGACAGGGGGGGACGAAAAACTGTTTTTT. This encodes CASSSTGGDEKLFF.

The chain carries TRBV12-3 or TRBV12-4 and TRBJ2-1, with 13 positions matching TRBD2. This CDR3 is built from 16 residues. After removal of 6 bases from V and 10 bases from J, the junction contained 12 bases not matched to a gene. In DNA, the CDR3 is TGTGCCAGCAGCCTAACTACTAGCGGGAGGGCCTCCGAGCAGTTCTTC. Amino acid sequence: CASSLTTSGRASEQFF.

The CDR3 protein is CASSRASGRGYNEQFF. The CDR3 DNA sequence: TGTGCCAGCAGTCGAGCTAGCGGGCGAGGATACAATGAGCAGTTCTTC. This chain joins TRBV7-8 and TRBJ2-1, with TRBD2 identical over 8 bases. CDR1 and CDR2 from the germline V gene are SGHVS and FQNEAQ. The V and J ends lost 6 bases and 4 bases, in that order; junction bases with no gene match: 11. The CDR3 sequence is 16 residues long.

The chain is built from TRBV6-2 or TRBV6-3 and TRBJ2-2, with D possibly being TRBD1 (5 bases). Germline V lookup: CDR1 MNHEY, CDR2 SVGEGT. CDR3 length: 14 residues. The germline V and J ends were trimmed by 7 bases and 0 bases, with 9 bases remaining between them. CDR3 nucleotides: TGTGCCAGCACCCAGACAGCGAACACCGGGGAGCTGTTTTTT. Amino acid sequence: CASTQTANTGELFF.

The chain has TRBV12-3 or TRBV12-4 and TRBJ2-5; D possibly corresponds to TRBD1 (6 bases). Trimming took 8 bases from V and 5 from J, leaving 18 bases between them. This CDR3 is built from 14 residues. The CDR3 region is CASSPPNRAETQYF. The CDR3 nucleotides are TGTGCCAGCTCACCACCGAACAGGGCTGAGACCCAGTACTTC.

This chain uses TRBV7-3 with TRBJ2-1; TRBD2 is a possible D gene (5 bases). The CDR3 runs to 13 residues. The germline CDR1 and CDR2 sequences are SGHTA and FQGTGA. V was clipped by 2 bases and J by 8 bases, with 10 bases between them. This chain's CDR3 is CASSLYGSYEQFF. CDR3 in DNA: TGTGCCAGCAGCTTATATGGGAGCTATGAGCAGTTCTTC.

The chain uses TRBV30 and TRBJ1-4; no definite D call. The CDR3 sequence is 15 residues long. Germline V gene lookup returns CDR1 GTSNPN and CDR2 SVGIG (reference sequence). The V end lost 0 bases, the J end lost 1 base, and 9 bases lay between the germline ends. The CDR3 loop is CAWSVGWVTNEKLFF. The CDR3 nucleotides read TGTGCCTGGAGTGTAGGTTGGGTAACTAATGAAAAACTGTTTTTT.

Notes on this clonotype: This may be a read error: a much more frequent sequence differs by one nucleotide. The chain recombines TRBV29-1 with TRBJ2-7; no reliable D call. The germline V and J ends were trimmed by 0 bases and 5 bases, with 8 bases remaining between them. The germline CDR1 and CDR2 sequences are SQVTM and ANQGSEA. This CDR3 is built from 12 residues. The CDR3 here is CSVEDLPHEQYF. The CDR3 DNA sequence: TGCAGCGTTGAAGATCTACCGCACGAGCAGTACTTC.

This clonotype has a handful of counts. The chain carries TRBV7-2 and TRBJ1-2; no reliable D call. The V gene's germline CDR1 is SGHTA and CDR2 FQGNSA. V lost 1 base, J lost 3 bases, and 9 bases lay in between. The CDR3 spans 14 residues. The chain's CDR3 is CASSLGPADYGYTF. The CDR3 nucleotides are TGTGCCAGCAGCTTAGGACCCGCGGACTATGGCTACACCTTC.

This chain connects TRBV11-3 to TRBJ2-2, with TRBD1 matching over 9 bases. The CDR3 length is 15 residues. Per germline, CDR1 SGHNT and CDR2 YENEEA. J gave up 7 bases and V 5 bases, and 8 bases lay outside the gene matches. CDR3 DNA: TGTGCCAGCAGCCCCCCGACAGGGGGGTACGGGGAGCTGTTTTTT. This sequence encodes CASSPPTGGYGELFF.

A few counts support this clonotype. The rearrangement joins TRBV7-9 to TRBJ1-1, with unresolved D. CDR3 length: 14 amino acids. V was clipped by 7 bases and J by 3 bases, with 15 bases between them. Germline-derived CDR1 and CDR2 are SEHNR and FQNEAQ (reference sequence). The CDR3 coding sequence is TGTGCCAGCACCTCCGGGCCCCGGGACACTGAAGCTTTCTTT. Protein sequence: CASTSGPRDTEAFF.